This T cell receptor beta chain was found in a study of blood T cell repertoires in COVID-19. Cohort assignment relied on participant-reported clinical history. The CDR3 runs to 14 residues. The germline V gene encodes CDR1 MNHEY and CDR2 SVGEGT. The germline V and J ends were trimmed by 7 bases and 2 bases, with 12 bases remaining between them. TCRdb's table, derived via immunoSEQ multiplex PCR, lists solely in-frame clones and lacks some. The data show a few hundred thousand clones, 85% to 90% seen once. The specimen sequenced was PBMCs or T cells enriched from blood (not recorded which). This receptor was obtained from a man between 35 and 55 years old who had recovered from COVID-19. V usage is TRBV6-2 or TRBV6-3 and J usage is TRBJ1-5, with D possibly matching TRBD1 (5 bases). CDR3 residues: CASTPVRGNQPQHF. The CDR3 DNA is TGTGCCAGCACCCCTGTCAGGGGCAATCAGCCCCAGCATTTT.